The TCR beta chain under discussion was sequenced for a study of blood T cell repertoires in COVID-19 (dated by TCRdb to 2018 to 2020). Regarding the study in general: Samples from collaborators originated in the United States, Italy and Spain and spanned both the acute and convalescent phases of COVID-19. The material from the prospective study consisted of cDNA or gDNA derived from T cells, B-cell-depleted T cells, or PBMCs. Subjects who had been exposed to COVID-19, were actively infected with it, or had recovered from it provided the deeply sampled blood TCRbeta repertoires that made up the dataset. The repertoires were released in a freely available public database intended as a resource for research on the immune response to SARS-CoV-2. Samples came from the ongoing ImmuneRACE study (first 160 participants) plus 1,254 subjects from 6 global collaborators. The sample metadata nearly always contained a de-identified subject ID, COVID-19 status, age in years and sex. Where available, HLA class I and class II types were obtained from metadata supplied by the sample provider rather than from assay-based typing.

V ends up 6 bases short and J 3 bases short, with an unmatched junction base count of 7. The CDR3 spans 14 residues, from the cysteine through the phenylalanine. Of all the DNA, just the CDR3 is kept, 42 bases in frame from base 1. CDR1 is given as MNHEY and CDR2 as SVGAGI, both from the germline V gene. The immunoSEQ Assay, a bias-controlled multiplex PCR, was used to amplify TCRbeta CDR3 regions from genomic DNA. The paper's data handling went like this. Within the assay, amplification of reference gene primers was used to estimate how many nucleated cells each sample contained. Sequence reads were collapsed and filtered to measure the absolute abundance of every unique TCRbeta CDR3 rearrangement. Productive Simpson clonality was computed per sample as the square root of Simpson's diversity index over productive rearrangements. Here the immuneACCESS table is served through TCRdb, limited to in-frame sequences with V and J called. Missing clones are a known gap in these copies; in checked studies unresolved V genes cover under half, and the rest lacks a known reason. V and J calls and clone size follow that table, whereas D and trimming were derived from the DNA. The sample records 68,000 or so clones, roughly 89% of which are singletons. The top ten hold 7.5% to 9% of the sample.

This clone was recorded once. No antigen is known for it. No base-level quality is on record; no much larger clone is a single base apart. Each collaborating institution followed its own protocols to collect whole blood in K2EDTA tubes. Collaborator samples were shipped for TCRbeta analysis as frozen whole blood, isolated PBMCs, or DNA extracted from either sample type. Summary of the overall study and its limitations: The quantity of clinical and demographic metadata differed by source and by participant and was supplied without curation.

Rearrangement joined TRBV6-5 to TRBJ2-7; TRBD1 matches 8 bases in the middle. The sequenced material came from peripheral blood. This clonotype was sampled from a man aged 45-65 years with active COVID-19. The nucleotide sequence is given as TGTGCCAGCAGACCCACCGACAGGGGCTACGAGCAGTACTTC. This gives the protein CASRPTDRGYEQYF.